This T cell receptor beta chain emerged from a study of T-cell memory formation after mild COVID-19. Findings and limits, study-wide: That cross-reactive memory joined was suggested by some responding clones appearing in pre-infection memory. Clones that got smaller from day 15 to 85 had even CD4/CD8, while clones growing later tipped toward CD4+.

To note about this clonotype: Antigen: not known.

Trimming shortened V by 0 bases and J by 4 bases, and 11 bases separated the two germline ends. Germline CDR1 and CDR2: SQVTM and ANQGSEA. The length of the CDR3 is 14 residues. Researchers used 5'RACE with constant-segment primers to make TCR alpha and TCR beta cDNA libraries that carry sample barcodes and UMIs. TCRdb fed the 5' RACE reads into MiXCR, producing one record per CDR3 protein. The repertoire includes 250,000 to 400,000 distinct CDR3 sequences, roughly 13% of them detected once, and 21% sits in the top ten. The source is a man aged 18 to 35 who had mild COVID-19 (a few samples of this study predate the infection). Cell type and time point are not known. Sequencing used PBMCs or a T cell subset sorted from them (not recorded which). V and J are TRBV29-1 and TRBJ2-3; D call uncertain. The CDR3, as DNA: TGCAGCGTTGAAGATCCCCGCGCGTCAGATACGCAGTATTTT. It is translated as CSVEDPRASDTQYF.